The next 29 T cell receptor beta chains were all read from a single sample in a study of T cells in Graves' hyperthyroidism and ophthalmopathy. The investigators amplified TCR beta CDR3 regions from RNA transcripts. An initial round of RT-PCR targeting the TCR CDR3 relied on the HTBI primer set. A single record per CDR3 protein comes from TCRdb applying MiXCR to the multiplex PCR reads. Of fewer than 250,000 distinct CDR3 sequences in the sample, about 15% are singletons; the top ten hold 25% to 30%. Sequenced: blood. These TCRs come from a woman aged 18-35 years with Graves' ophthalmopathy.

This clonotype was seen at least ten times. The chain joins TRBV12-3 or TRBV12-4 to TRBJ2-1; possible D gene TRBD2, 5 bases. This CDR3 has 15 residues. V lost 3 bases and J lost 1, with 10 bases in between. CDR3 nucleotide sequence: TGTGCCAGCAGTTTTGGCGAGGGTTCCTACAATGAGCAGTTCTTC. Its translation is CASSFGEGSYNEQFF.

The chain combines TRBV27 with TRBJ1-1; D uncertain. The germline V and J ends were trimmed by 5 bases and 1 base, with 8 bases remaining between them. The CDR3 extends over 13 amino acids. Germline CDR1 reads MNHEY; CDR2 reads SMNVEV (reference sequence). This CDR3 reads CASSPLPNTEAFF. Written as DNA, the CDR3 is TGTGCCAGCAGTCCTCTCCCGAACACTGAAGCTTTCTTT.

This clonotype was observed many times. J is TRBJ2-1 and V is TRBV20-1, with D hard to call. The CDR3 spans 14 residues. Germline V gives CDR1 DFQATT, CDR2 SNEGSKA (reference sequence). Trimming took off 0 bases at V and 3 bases at J, with 9 bases between the two ends. This CDR3 reads CSARDGHYYNEQFF. The DNA for the CDR3 is TGCAGTGCTAGAGATGGCCACTACTACAATGAGCAGTTCTTC.

This clonotype was recorded at least ten times. The chain carries TRBV13 and TRBJ1-1, with D possibly being TRBD1 (5 bases). The germline V and J ends were trimmed by 2 bases and 7 bases, with 11 bases remaining between them. CDR3 length: 13 residues. The germline CDR1 and CDR2 sequences are PRHDT and FYEKMQ (reference sequence). The CDR3 protein is CASSLRGANEAFF. The CDR3 DNA reads as TGTGCCAGCAGCTTAAGAGGGGCGAATGAAGCTTTCTTT.

This clonotype was seen only a few times. This may be a read error, as it is one base from a much larger clone. The final CDR3 position lacks the conserved phenylalanine or tryptophan, pointing to a likely read error. The chain has TRBV27 and TRBJ2-7; TRBD1 is a possible D gene (6 bases). This CDR3 comprises 15 residues. CDR1 MNHEY and CDR2 SMNVEV come from the germline V gene (reference sequence). Trimming stripped 5 bases from V and 3 bases from J, with 17 bases between. The CDR3 here is CASSLTGQKNYEQYS. Written as DNA, the CDR3 is TGTGCCAGCAGTCTCACCGGACAGAAGAACTACGAGCAGTACTCC.

This clonotype has a count of ten or more. The genes are TRBV2 and TRBJ1-5, with D tentatively TRBD1 (5 bases). The V gene lost 8 bases and the J gene lost 4 bases, with 24 bases spanning the gap. The germline V gene has CDR1 SNHLY and CDR2 FYNNEI. The CDR3 spans 17 residues. The CDR3, as DNA: TGTGCCAGCGGATCACAAGGGGCTTCGACCGGGAATCAGCCCCAGCATTTT. It is translated as CASGSQGASTGNQPQHF.

This clonotype has ten or more counts. The chain couples TRBV11-1 to TRBJ2-7; the D gene is possibly TRBD1 (6 bases). Germline V lookup: CDR1 SGHAT, CDR2 FQDESV (reference sequence). The CDR3 length is 14 residues. Trimming shortened V by 5 bases and J by 0 bases, and 11 bases separated the two germline ends. The DNA of the CDR3 is TGTGCCAGCAGCATCCGGGACACCTCCTACGAGCAGTACTTC. Translated: CASSIRDTSYEQYF.

This chain joins TRBV20-1 and TRBJ1-1, with D tentatively TRBD1 (5 bases). The CDR3 consists of 12 residues. V was pared by 6 bases and J by 4 bases, with 12 bases between. CDR1 is DFQATT, CDR2 SNEGSKA, per germline (reference sequence). The CDR3 DNA reads as TGCAGTGCCGGGGGACGGGGCACTGAAGCTTTCTTT. Amino acids: CSAGGRGTEAFF.

The chain employs TRBV28 and TRBJ2-7; 8 bases are shared with TRBD1. CDR1 is MDHEN and CDR2 is SYDVKM in the germline V gene. CDR3 length equals 16 residues. J lost 2 bases, V lost 3 bases, and 9 bases had no gene match. CDR3 sequence (DNA): TGTGCCAGCAGTTTGACAACCGGGACAGGCACCTACGAGCAGTACTTC. Its translation: CASSLTTGTGTYEQYF.

This clonotype has a handful of counts. A read error may produce the germline difference seen at one junction end. V gene TRBV7-7 combines with J gene TRBJ1-6; D ambiguous. CDR1 and CDR2 (germline): SSHAT, FNYEAQ (reference sequence). The CDR3 has 17 residues. CDR3 loop: CASSLVLSGAYNSPLHF. The CDR3 bases are TGTGCTAGCAGCTTAGTACTGTCTGGCGCCTATAATTCACCCCTCCACTTT.

J is TRBJ2-1 and V is TRBV20-1; D gene unclear. This CDR3 region has 11 residues. The germline CDR1 and CDR2 sequences are DFQATT and SNEGSKA (reference sequence). The CDR3 coding sequence is TGCAGCGTTATGTTGCTCAATGAGCAGTTCTTC. This sequence encodes CSVMLLNEQFF.

This clonotype was picked up many times. V gene TRBV7-3 combines with J gene TRBJ2-1, with no clear D. Trimming removed 3 bases at V and 1 base at J, with 10 bases between. This CDR3 is built from 15 residues. Germline-derived CDR1 and CDR2 are SGHTA and FQGTGA. The CDR3 spells CASSFGSLSYNEQFF. The CDR3 bases are TGTGCCAGCAGCTTTGGGTCTCTGTCCTACAATGAGCAGTTCTTC.

This clonotype showed up many times. The rearrangement uses TRBV15 and TRBJ2-7; tentative D call: TRBD2 (5 bases). Germline V gene sequence: CDR1 LNHNV, CDR2 YYDKDF (reference sequence). Trimming cost V 0 bases and J 2 bases, with 8 bases left between them. CDR3 size: 14 residues. The CDR3 nucleotides read TGTGCCACCAGCAGAGACAGCGGACCCTACGAGCAGTACTTC. Its translation is CATSRDSGPYEQYF.

As to this clonotype: This may be a read error, as it is one base from a much larger clone. The rearrangement links TRBV4-1 to TRBJ1-6, with D possibly TRBD1 on 6 matching bases. Germline V gene data show CDR1 as MGHRA and CDR2 as YSYEKL. The CDR3 sequence is 15 residues long. V lost 1 base to trimming and J lost 8 bases, with 12 bases between them. This CDR3 is CASSQVGASDSPLHF. Here the CDR3 DNA reads TGCGCCAGCAGCCAAGTGGGGGCAAGTGATTCACCCCTCCACTTT.

The sample holds many counts of this clonotype. The chain joins TRBV2 to TRBJ1-1; D is ambiguous. CDR1 SNHLY and CDR2 FYNNEI come from the germline V gene. V was cut by 7 bases and J by 1 base, with 7 bases left in between. The CDR3 is 12 amino acids. The CDR3 region has the DNA TGTGCCAGCATCCCAGGGAACACTGAAGCTTTCTTT. This encodes CASIPGNTEAFF.

V gene TRBV12-3 or TRBV12-4 combines with J gene TRBJ1-2; D not certain. Trimming removed 3 bases from V and 4 bases from J, with 9 bases in between. This CDR3 is built from 13 residues. CDR3 amino acids: CASSFPGPYGYTF. The CDR3 region has the DNA TGTGCCAGCAGTTTTCCTGGCCCCTATGGCTACACCTTC.

The chain has TRBV29-1 and TRBJ1-4, with D uncertain. V lost 3 bases and J 3 bases, leaving 8 bases between the germline ends. Germline values: CDR1 SQVTM, CDR2 ANQGSEA. The CDR3 contains 13 residues. CDR3 region: CSVEGFANEKLFF. CDR3 bases: TGCAGCGTTGAGGGGTTTGCTAATGAAAAACTGTTTTTT.

This clonotype was found many times. The chain has TRBV7-2 and TRBJ2-1; TRBD2 agrees at 12 bases. Germline V CDR1 and CDR2: SGHTA, FQGNSA. The CDR3 sequence is 15 residues long. V was clipped by 5 bases and J by 7 bases; unmatched bases: 6. The CDR3 sequence is CASSLTSGSANEQFF. CDR3 bases: TGTGCCAGCAGCCTGACTAGCGGGAGTGCTAATGAGCAGTTCTTC.

This clonotype was counted between two and nine times. The chain carries TRBV5-4 and TRBJ2-7; the match to TRBD2 covers 8 bases. Germline CDR1 is SGHNT and CDR2 is YYREEE (reference sequence). V dropped 3 bases and J dropped 3; count of bases not matched to a gene: 17. This CDR3 spans 18 amino acids. Here the CDR3 DNA reads TGTGCCAGCAGCTCGGGGGGGTATAGACCAGCGGGGCACTACGAGCAGTACTTC. Protein: CASSSGGYRPAGHYEQYF.

This clonotype has just a few counts. The gene calls are TRBV4-2 and TRBJ2-3; TRBD1 is a possible D gene (7 bases). V lost 2 bases, J lost 1 base, and 13 bases lay in between. CDR1 is LGHNA and CDR2 is YNFKEQ in the germline V gene. The CDR3 consists of 16 residues. Here the CDR3 DNA reads TGTGCCAGCAGCCAATTGGAGGGGGCCGGCACAGATACGCAGTATTTT. It is translated as CASSQLEGAGTDTQYF.

This clonotype occurred many times. This sequence joins TRBV19 and TRBJ1-1; D not certain. Trimming took off 7 bases at V and 3 bases at J, with 18 bases between the two ends. The CDR3 totals 15 residues. CDR1 and CDR2 from the germline V gene are LNHDA and SQIVND (reference sequence). CDR3 protein: CASIRHGFVDTEAFF. CDR3 coding DNA: TGTGCCAGTATCCGACATGGATTCGTCGACACTGAAGCTTTCTTT.

This clonotype has ten or more counts. The genes are TRBV2 and TRBJ2-2; 10 bases agree with TRBD1. The CDR3 runs to 16 residues. V dropped 7 bases and J dropped 6; count of bases not matched to a gene: 11. Germline CDR1 is SNHLY and CDR2 is FYNNEI. CDR3 protein: CASKVEGTGVSGELFF. Written as DNA, the CDR3 is TGTGCCAGCAAAGTCGAGGGGACAGGGGTGTCCGGGGAGCTGTTTTTT.

This clonotype was detected many times. The J gene is TRBJ2-2, the V gene TRBV6-1, with 8 bases aligning to TRBD1. Per the germline V gene, CDR1 is MNHNS and CDR2 is SASEGT. CDR3 length: 16 amino acids. J lost 4 bases, V lost 5 bases, and 9 bases had no gene match. The CDR3 protein is CASSSTGGGSTGELFF. The CDR3 coding sequence is TGTGCCAGCAGTTCAACAGGGGGAGGAAGCACCGGGGAGCTGTTTTTT.

In its sample, this clonotype was seen many times. V usage is TRBV27 and J usage is TRBJ2-1; 10 bases match TRBD2. The CDR3 is 20 amino acids. Looked up from germline, CDR1 is MNHEY and CDR2 is SMNVEV (reference sequence). V lost 0 bases, J lost 0 bases, and 11 bases stayed unmatched. Here the CDR3 reads CASSLSPGLATLSSYNEQFF. The CDR3, as DNA: TGTGCCAGCAGTTTATCCCCGGGACTAGCGACTCTTAGCTCCTACAATGAGCAGTTCTTC.

This clonotype was found many times. The V gene is TRBV11-2, the J gene TRBJ1-3; no reliable D call. Germline CDR1 and CDR2: SGHAT and FQNNGV. The CDR3 contains 16 residues. V shed 1 base and J shed 0 bases, with 10 bases lying between them. CDR3 nucleotides: TGTGCCAGCAGCTTAGGGCGAGGGCGCTCTGGAAACACCATATATTTT. Translated: CASSLGRGRSGNTIYF. Full variable domain (missing parts from reference TRBV11-2 and TRBJ1-3): EAGVAQSPRYKIIEKRQSVAFWCNPISGHATLYWYQQILGQGPKLLIQFQNNGVVDDSQLPKDRFSAERLKGVDSTLKIQPAKLEDSAVYLCASSLGRGRSGNTIYFGEGSWLTVV.

This chain joins TRBV28 and TRBJ2-5; perhaps TRBD1 as D (6 bases). Germline V gene data show CDR1 as MDHEN and CDR2 as SYDVKM. The CDR3 loop spans 14 amino acids. The V and J ends lost 3 bases and 5 bases respectively, with 13 bases between them. DNA of the CDR3: TGTGCCAGCAGTTTTGTCAGGGGTGGGGAGACCCAGTACTTC. This encodes CASSFVRGGETQYF.

The sample holds many counts of this clonotype. The rearrangement links TRBV3-1 to TRBJ1-6; D call uncertain. The CDR3 length is 13 residues. The germline gives CDR1 LGHDT, CDR2 YNNKEL (reference sequence). V gave up 7 bases and J gave up 10 bases, with 14 bases separating them. The CDR3 reads CASTPDPASPLHF. The CDR3 nucleotides read TGTGCCAGCACCCCGGACCCGGCCTCACCCCTCCACTTT.

This clonotype appeared many times. The chain couples TRBV24-1 to TRBJ2-7; 12 positions agree with TRBD1. The CDR3 spans 16 residues. After removal of 3 bases from V and 7 bases from J, the junction contained 9 bases not matched to a gene. The germline V gene has CDR1 KGHDR and CDR2 SFDVKD. CDR3 in amino acids: CATSDQPGQGAGEQYF. The DNA of the CDR3 is TGTGCCACCAGTGATCAACCGGGACAGGGGGCGGGAGAGCAGTACTTC.

This clonotype was found a few times. This may be a read error: a much more frequent sequence differs by one nucleotide. The rearrangement links TRBV30 to TRBJ1-1; D not certain. This CDR3 is 12 amino acids long. Germline loops: CDR1 GTSNPN, CDR2 SVGIG (reference sequence). V lost 0 bases and J 4 bases, leaving 6 bases between the germline ends. CDR3 DNA sequence: TGTGCCTGGAGTGTATACTCCACTGAAGCTTTCTTT. It translates to CAWSVYSTEAFF.